The 25 T cell receptor beta chains below all came from one sample that was sequenced in a study of T-cell memory formation after mild COVID-19 (dated by TCRdb to about 2021). Library preparation employed 5' RACE. Sequenced using an Illumina NovaSeq 6000. TCRdb reprocessed the public reads (quality trimming at Q25 with fastp, clone calling with MiXCR) and kept in-frame beta chains. Rows merge per CDR3 protein into single entries with the most common DNA and genes. Present in this sample are fewer than 650,000 distinct CDR3 sequences, approximately 21% of which were seen just once. Around 8.4% of the sample is in the top ten clones. Sequencing was done on a sample of PBMCs or a T cell subset sorted from them (not recorded which). The receptors here all came from an adult woman who had mild COVID-19 (a few samples of this study predate the infection). The sample titles of this study are shuffled in the database, so cell type and time point are left out; the donor was told from shared clones.

The V and J genes are TRBV25-1 and TRBJ2-2; D unresolved. Germline assignment: CDR1 MGHDK and CDR2 SYGVNS. The CDR3 contains 14 residues. V gave up 6 bases and J gave up 3 bases, with 11 bases separating them. The CDR3 reads CASSRVGDTGELFF. The CDR3, as DNA: TGTGCCAGCAGCCGGGTTGGGGACACCGGGGAGCTGTTTTTT.

The V call is TRBV13, the J call TRBJ2-7; D remains unclear. The germline V and J ends were trimmed by 4 bases and 1 base, with 8 bases remaining between them. This CDR3 region has 13 residues. Germline V gives CDR1 PRHDT, CDR2 FYEKMQ (reference sequence). The CDR3 is CASSSSASYEQYF. The CDR3 DNA sequence: TGTGCCAGCAGCTCCTCGGCGTCCTACGAGCAGTACTTC.

This clonotype was detected many times. The chain uses TRBV27 and TRBJ1-2, with a possible D match to TRBD1 (6 bases). Germline assignment: CDR1 MNHEY and CDR2 SMNVEV (reference sequence). Trimming shortened V by 4 bases and J by 5 bases, and 14 bases separated the two germline ends. This CDR3 contains 14 residues. CDR3: CASSSHLTGYGYTF. The CDR3 DNA follows: TGTGCCAGCAGTTCCCACTTAACAGGGTATGGCTACACCTTC.

This clonotype came up a few times. The CDR3: CASSFSEAQPQHF. The CDR3 region has the DNA TGTGCCAGCAGTTTTTCGGAGGCTCAGCCCCAGCATTTT. The genes are TRBV12-3 or TRBV12-4 and TRBJ1-5, with D unclear. The CDR3 spans 13 residues. The V and J ends lost 3 bases and 6 bases respectively, with 9 bases between them.

This clonotype was detected many times. The genes are TRBV24-1 and TRBJ2-2, with 9 bases that match TRBD1. Per germline, CDR1 KGHDR and CDR2 SFDVKD. The V segment lost 3 bases and the J segment 3 bases; nucleotides outside the gene matches: 4. There are 16 residues in the CDR3. This CDR3 reads CATSDPGQGDTGELFF. The CDR3 DNA is TGTGCCACCAGTGATCCGGGACAGGGCGACACCGGGGAGCTGTTTTTT.

This clonotype was observed a few times. This chain connects TRBV12-3 or TRBV12-4 to TRBJ1-1; perhaps TRBD1 as D (6 bases). The V end lost 6 bases, the J end lost 0 bases, and 11 bases lay between the germline ends. The CDR3 sequence is 14 residues long. CDR3 residues: CASRPEGVNTEAFF. The CDR3 nucleotides read TGTGCCAGCAGACCGGAGGGGGTGAACACTGAAGCTTTCTTT.

This clonotype has just a few counts. The chain joins TRBV7-8 to TRBJ2-1; D uncertain. Trimming took 5 bases from V and 10 from J, leaving 12 bases between them. Looked up from germline, CDR1 is SGHVS and CDR2 is FQNEAQ. This CDR3 has 12 amino acids. The CDR3 nucleotides read TGTGCCAGCAGCCCCCTCGCCCAAGAGCAGTTCTTC. This codes for CASSPLAQEQFF.

V usage is TRBV7-8 and J usage is TRBJ2-7, with D possibly being TRBD1 (6 bases). The CDR3 is made up of 14 amino acids. V was cut by 5 bases and J by 7 bases, with 18 bases left in between. Germline V lookup: CDR1 SGHVS, CDR2 FQNEAQ. Written as DNA, the CDR3 is TGTGCCAGCAGCGACGCACAGGGATTCTGGGAGCAGTACTTC. Translated, it gives CASSDAQGFWEQYF.

This chain's CDR3 is CASSFWPDNYGYTF. The CDR3 nucleotides are TGTGCCAGCAGCTTTTGGCCGGATAACTATGGCTACACCTTC. The chain has TRBV13 and TRBJ1-2; D is unresolved. Trimming stripped 3 bases from V and 1 base from J, with 9 bases between. Germline values: CDR1 PRHDT, CDR2 FYEKMQ (reference sequence). There are 14 residues in the CDR3.

The chain has TRBV12-3 or TRBV12-4 and TRBJ2-3; D gene uncertain. V was clipped by 5 bases and J by 0 bases, with 12 bases between them. The CDR3 is made up of 15 amino acids. In nucleotides, the CDR3 is TGTGCCAGCAGTCAAAGGACCGCTAGCACAGATACGCAGTATTTT. This encodes CASSQRTASTDTQYF.

This clonotype was seen ten or more times. The V gene is TRBV6-2 or TRBV6-3, the J gene TRBJ2-1; maybe TRBD2 (6 bases). The CDR3 extends over 17 amino acids. V was pared by 6 bases and J by 10 bases, with 28 bases between. Germline loops: CDR1 MNHEY, CDR2 SVGEGT. Here the CDR3 reads CASRGGIGGEAGEEQFF. CDR3 DNA sequence: TGTGCCAGCAGGGGGGGTATCGGAGGGGAGGCAGGCGAGGAGCAGTTCTTC.

This rearrangement joins TRBV11-2 to TRBJ2-1; D not resolved. The CDR3 consists of 16 residues. Germline CDR1 and CDR2: SGHAT and FQNNGV. V lost 4 bases and J 0 bases, leaving 13 bases between the germline ends. This CDR3 is CASSSDTRHSYNEQFF. The CDR3, as DNA: TGTGCCAGCAGCTCCGACACACGACACTCCTACAATGAGCAGTTCTTC.

This chain links TRBV2 with TRBJ1-1; the D is unclear. V was pared by 7 bases and J by 2 bases, with 17 bases between. Germline V gene sequence: CDR1 SNHLY, CDR2 FYNNEI. This CDR3 has 15 residues. CDR3 in DNA: TGTGCCAGCACCGAAAGGAGGAGGGATAACACTGAAGCTTTCTTT. Protein product: CASTERRRDNTEAFF.

This clonotype was picked up many times. This rearrangement joins TRBV5-5 to TRBJ2-3; TRBD1 agrees at 7 bases. The germline gives CDR1 SGHKS, CDR2 YYEKEE (reference sequence). The V segment lost 6 bases and the J segment 4 bases; nucleotides outside the gene matches: 14. The CDR3 length is 16 residues. CDR3 in DNA: TGTGCCAGCACCAAAGATTGGGACAGTACTCCAGATACGCAGTATTTT. Protein sequence: CASTKDWDSTPDTQYF.

This rearrangement joins TRBV4-1 to TRBJ2-1; D is unclear. V lost 0 bases and J 8 bases, leaving 11 bases between the germline ends. The CDR3 extends over 14 amino acids. In germline, CDR1 is MGHRA, CDR2 YSYEKL. CDR3 loop: CASSQENLWDEQFF. CDR3 in DNA: TGCGCCAGCAGCCAAGAGAATTTGTGGGATGAGCAGTTCTTC.

This clonotype was recorded a few times. The genes are TRBV12-3 or TRBV12-4 and TRBJ1-4; no reliable D call. V was clipped by 4 bases and J by 6 bases, with 9 bases between them. The CDR3 runs to 13 residues. The CDR3 loop reads CASSSSWDEKLFF. The CDR3 DNA reads as TGTGCCAGCAGTTCGTCTTGGGATGAAAAACTGTTTTTT.

The chain employs TRBV2 and TRBJ2-1; the D is unclear. The germline V gene has CDR1 SNHLY and CDR2 FYNNEI. V was trimmed by 9 bases and J by 4 bases, leaving 7 bases between them. CDR3 length equals 11 residues. The CDR3 bases are TGTGCCAGTCTAGGGTACAATGAGCAGTTCTTC. This translates into CASLGYNEQFF.

This clonotype was observed a handful of times. V and J are TRBV5-5 and TRBJ1-6; no reliable D call. Germline CDR1 is SGHKS and CDR2 is YYEKEE (reference sequence). This CDR3 comprises 15 residues. V shed 4 bases and J shed 7 bases, with 15 bases lying between them. The DNA of the CDR3 is TGTGCCAGCAGCCAATACAGTTTCGGAAATTCACCCCTCCACTTT. Its translation is CASSQYSFGNSPLHF.

The chain combines TRBV14 with TRBJ2-3; perhaps TRBD2 as D (6 bases). The CDR3 has 14 residues. CDR1 and CDR2 from the germline V gene are SGHDN and FVKESK. V was shortened by 3 bases and J by 2 bases, with 9 bases between the two germline ends. The CDR3 protein is CASSHRDFTDTQYF. The CDR3 nucleotides are TGTGCCAGCAGCCACCGGGACTTCACAGATACGCAGTATTTT. The entire variable domain, with the rest obtained from reference TRBV14 and TRBJ2-3, is as follows: EAGVTQFPSHSVIEKGQTVTLRCDPISGHDNLYWYRRVMGKEIKFLLHFVKESKQDESGMPNNRFLAERTGGTYSTLKVQPAELEDSGVYFCASSHRDFTDTQYFGPGTRLTVL.

This clonotype was recorded a few times. V and J are TRBV29-1 and TRBJ1-1; tentative D call: TRBD1 (6 bases). Trimming stripped 3 bases from V and 0 bases from J, with 11 bases between. The CDR3 has 14 residues. The V gene's germline CDR1 is SQVTM and CDR2 ANQGSEA. The CDR3 DNA follows: TGCAGCGTTGAGAGGGGGACGTTGAACACTGAAGCTTTCTTT. Its translation: CSVERGTLNTEAFF.

This clonotype was seen a few times. The rearrangement joins TRBV2 to TRBJ1-1, with D possibly matching TRBD1 (6 bases). V lost 6 bases and J lost 6, with 11 bases in between. CDR1 is SNHLY, CDR2 FYNNEI, per germline. The CDR3 totals 12 residues. CDR3 region: CASSLRGSEAFF. DNA of the CDR3: TGTGCCAGCAGCCTCAGGGGATCTGAAGCTTTCTTT.

The V call is TRBV5-1, the J call TRBJ2-1, with D maybe TRBD2 (6 bases). Germline V gene lookup returns CDR1 SGHRS and CDR2 YFSETQ. V lost 4 bases to trimming and J lost 5 bases, with 16 bases between them. CDR3 length: 15 residues. The CDR3 bases are TGCGCCAGCAGCCGGACCTGGGACTCGAACAATGAGCAGTTCTTC. It is translated as CASSRTWDSNNEQFF.

This clonotype has only a few counts. One end of the junction is discordant with germline, which a read error may explain. The rearrangement uses TRBV7-7 and TRBJ2-1, with D possibly TRBD2 on 5 matching bases. CDR3 length: 15 amino acids. CDR1 SSHAT and CDR2 FNYEAQ come from the germline V gene (reference sequence). The CDR3 protein is CASSSGLQVYNEQFF. The CDR3 DNA is TGTGCTAGCAGCTCCGGACTGCAGGTTTACAATGAGCAGTTCTTC.

This clonotype has just a few counts. The V gene is TRBV5-5, the J gene TRBJ2-7; D possibly uses TRBD1 or TRBD2 (6 bases each). This CDR3 is built from 15 residues. Germline CDR1 reads SGHKS; CDR2 reads YYEKEE (reference sequence). Trimming removed 4 bases from V and 3 bases from J, with 17 bases in between. DNA of the CDR3: TGTGCCAGCAGCGCGGGATACAGGGAATACTACGAGCAGTACTTC. It encodes CASSAGYREYYEQYF. The whole variable domain, remainder taken from reference TRBV5-5 and TRBJ2-7, is DAGVTQSPTHLIKTRGQQVTLRCSPISGHKSVSWYQQVLGQGPQFIFQYYEKEERGRGNFPDRFSARQFPNYSSELNVNALLLGDSALYLCASSAGYREYYEQYFGPGTRLTVT.

The chain combines TRBV6-6 with TRBJ1-2; 10 bases line up with TRBD1. This CDR3 comprises 14 residues. Germline V CDR1 and CDR2: MNHNY, SVGAGI (reference sequence). Trimming at V came to 6 bases and at J to 8 bases, leaving 9 bases not matched to a gene. The CDR3: CASSEQSTGGGYTF. In DNA, the CDR3 is TGTGCCAGCAGCGAGCAATCGACAGGGGGCGGCTACACCTTC.